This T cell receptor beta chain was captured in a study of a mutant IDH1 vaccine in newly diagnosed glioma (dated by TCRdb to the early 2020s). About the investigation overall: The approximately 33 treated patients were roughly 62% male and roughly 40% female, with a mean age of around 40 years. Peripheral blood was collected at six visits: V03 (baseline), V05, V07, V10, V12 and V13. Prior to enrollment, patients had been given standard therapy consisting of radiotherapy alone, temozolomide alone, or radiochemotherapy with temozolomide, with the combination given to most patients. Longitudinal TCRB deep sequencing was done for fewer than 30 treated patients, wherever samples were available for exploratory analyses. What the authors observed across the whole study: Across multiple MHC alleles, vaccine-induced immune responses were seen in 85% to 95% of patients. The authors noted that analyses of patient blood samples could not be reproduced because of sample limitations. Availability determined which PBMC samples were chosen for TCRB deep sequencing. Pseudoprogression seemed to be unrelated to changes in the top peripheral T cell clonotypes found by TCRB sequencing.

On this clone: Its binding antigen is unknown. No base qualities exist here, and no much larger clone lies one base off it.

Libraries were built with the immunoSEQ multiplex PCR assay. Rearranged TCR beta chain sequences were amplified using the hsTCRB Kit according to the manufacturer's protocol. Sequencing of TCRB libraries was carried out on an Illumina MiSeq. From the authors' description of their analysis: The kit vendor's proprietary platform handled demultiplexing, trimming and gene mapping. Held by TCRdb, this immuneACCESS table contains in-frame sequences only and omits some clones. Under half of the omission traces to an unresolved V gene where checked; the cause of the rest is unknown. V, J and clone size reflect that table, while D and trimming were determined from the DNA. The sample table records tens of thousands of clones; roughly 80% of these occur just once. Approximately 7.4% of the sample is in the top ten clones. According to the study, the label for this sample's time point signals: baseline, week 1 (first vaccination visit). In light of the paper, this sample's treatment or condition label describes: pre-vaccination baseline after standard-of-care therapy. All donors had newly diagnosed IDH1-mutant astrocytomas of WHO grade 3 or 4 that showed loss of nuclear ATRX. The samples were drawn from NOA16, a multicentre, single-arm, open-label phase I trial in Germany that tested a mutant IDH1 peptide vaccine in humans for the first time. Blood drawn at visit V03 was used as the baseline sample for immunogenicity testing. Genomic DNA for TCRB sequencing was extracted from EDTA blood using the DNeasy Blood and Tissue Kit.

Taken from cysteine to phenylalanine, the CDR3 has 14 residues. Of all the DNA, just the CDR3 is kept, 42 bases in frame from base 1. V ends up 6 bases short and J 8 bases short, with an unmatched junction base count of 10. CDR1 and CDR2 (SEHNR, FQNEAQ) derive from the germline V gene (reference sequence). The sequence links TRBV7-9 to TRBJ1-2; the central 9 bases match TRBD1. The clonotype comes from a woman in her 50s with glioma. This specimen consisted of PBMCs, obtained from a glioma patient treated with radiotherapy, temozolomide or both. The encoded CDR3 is CASRGQGIARGYTF. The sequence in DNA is TGTGCCAGCAGGGGACAGGGAATTGCCCGAGGCTACACCTTC. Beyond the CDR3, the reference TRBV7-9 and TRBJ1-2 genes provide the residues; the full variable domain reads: DTGVSQNPRHKITKRGQNVTFRCDPISEHNRLYWYRQTLGQGPEFLTYFQNEAQLEKSRLLSDRFSAERPKGSFSTLEIQRTEQGDSAMYLCASRGQGIARGYTFGSGTRLTVV.